This T cell receptor beta chain was identified during a study of T cells in Graves' hyperthyroidism and ophthalmopathy. Study conclusions and caveats: Peripheral blood also featured most of the thyroid clonotypes expanded above 0.001.

This clonotype was observed many times. Its target is unknown. The CDR3 is made up of 13 amino acids. Trimming took 2 bases from V and 4 from J, leaving 8 bases between them. CDR1 is MDHEN and CDR2 is SYDVKM in the germline V gene. TCR beta CDR3 region amplification was performed from RNA transcripts. The HTBI set primed first-round TCR CDR3 RT-PCR. TCRdb re-called the multiplex PCR reads through MiXCR, storing one row per CDR3 protein. The profile shows more than 500,000 distinct CDR3 sequences, about 17% of them singletons. This chain connects TRBV28 to TRBJ2-5, with no clear D. The sequence was collected from a woman aged 25-40 years with Graves' hyperthyroidism. The source material was blood. CDR3 bases: TGTGCCAGCAGTTTAAGCCAGACAGAGACCCAGTACTTC. This sequence encodes CASSLSQTETQYF.